The subject of this entry is one T cell receptor beta chain. The antigen remains unidentified. The junction and the germline gene differ at one end; a read error may be behind it. The data belong to a study of metastatic and nonmetastatic thyroid tumors. Whole-study context: Thyroid patients, malignant and benign, had repertoires compared across blood and tumor or nodule tissue. General study findings and limits: In both blood and tumor samples, TCR beta diversity was reported significantly higher for malignant than benign nodules.

Nobody among the patients had been given any treatment before thyroid surgery. The length of the CDR3 is 15 residues. Per the germline V gene, CDR1 is GTSNPN and CDR2 is SVGIG (reference sequence). In the original workflow: Built for papillary thyroid cancer, a distant-metastasis classifier drew on CDR3 differences across clinicopathological groups. TCRdb ran MiXCR on the PCR reads. Here the V and J calls rest on TCRdb's processing, not on the authors' analysis. The sample lists about 92,000 clones; about 16% were seen once. The TCR originated in a female donor with papillary thyroid cancer or a benign thyroid nodule (not recorded which). Some clones in this sample may be carry-over from other donors' samples. The sequenced sample consisted of blood. The V call is TRBV30, the J call TRBJ2-7; D unclear. The CDR3 loop reads CAWTLSADTSCEQYF. The CDR3 DNA reads TGTGCCTGGACCCTATCCGCAGACACCTCCTGCGAGCAGTACTTC.